This TCR beta chain stems from a study of shared clonotypes between healthy human individuals. V shed 5 bases, J shed 1 base, and the junction held 4 bases outside the gene matches. The CDR3 runs to 15 residues. Per the germline V gene, CDR1 is SGHRS and CDR2 is YFSETQ. TCRdb's copy holds only in-frame clones and misses some; the assay was immunoSEQ multiplex PCR. The repertoire holds 950,000 to 1,300,000 clones, with 65% to 75% as singletons. This chain uses TRBV5-1 with TRBJ2-5; 11 positions match TRBD2. The receptor comes from a man aged 18 to 30 in good health. Sequencing was done on a sample of memory CD4+ T cells sorted from blood. Subset here: CD45RA-negative fraction. The chain's CDR3 is CASRVGTSGQETQYF. The CDR3 DNA reads TGCGCCAGCAGAGTAGGGACTAGCGGCCAAGAGACCCAGTACTTC.